These 6 T cell receptor beta chains came from one sample sequenced in a study of identical twins. TCRdb reprocessed the 5' RACE reads via MiXCR and lists one record per CDR3 protein. The repertoire holds 690,000 or so distinct CDR3 sequences, 8% to 9% seen once, with 0.8% to 1% in the top ten. These same records also appear under a second study, on yellow fever vaccine responses in identical twins.

The sequencing sample was made of PBMCs. All receptors come from a woman younger than 35 in good health.

V is TRBV6-5 and J is TRBJ2-7; D tentatively reads TRBD1 or TRBD2 (6 bases each). Germline V lookup: CDR1 MNHEY, CDR2 SVGAGI. Trimming left V 0 bases short and J 3 bases short, with 12 bases between. This CDR3 has 15 amino acids. The CDR3 nucleotides read TGTGCCAGCAGTTACTCGGCCGGGGGCTTCTACGAGCAGTACTTC. This sequence encodes CASSYSAGGFYEQYF.

The chain is built from TRBV6-1 and TRBJ2-7; a possible D gene is TRBD1 (6 bases). The V and J ends lost 6 bases and 2 bases respectively, with 17 bases between them. The CDR3 is made up of 15 amino acids. Germline V gene lookup returns CDR1 MNHNS and CDR2 SASEGT. In nucleotides, the CDR3 is TGTGCCAGCAGGAAACGGGGACAACAAGCCTACGAGCAGTACTTC. This encodes CASRKRGQQAYEQYF.

The genes are TRBV5-1 and TRBJ2-5; the D gene is possibly TRBD2 (6 bases). The CDR3 is 13 residues long. Germline CDR1 reads SGHRS; CDR2 reads YFSETQ. Trimming removed 4 bases at V and 4 bases at J, with 11 bases between. This CDR3 is CASSQGLRETQYF. CDR3 nucleotides: TGCGCCAGCAGCCAGGGACTGCGAGAGACCCAGTACTTC.

This clonotype showed up many times. The V call is TRBV12-3 or TRBV12-4, the J call TRBJ1-4; possibly TRBD1 for D (5 bases). CDR3 size: 14 residues. V dropped 7 bases and J dropped 5 bases, with 14 bases sitting between them. DNA for the CDR3: TGTGCCAGCACCCATACGGGGGGGAATGAAAAACTGTTTTTT. It specifies CASTHTGGNEKLFF.

The J gene is TRBJ1-4, the V gene TRBV28, with 9 bases fitting TRBD1. The CDR3 is made up of 14 amino acids. CDR1 MDHEN and CDR2 SYDVKM come from the germline V gene. The V segment lost 7 bases and the J segment 8 bases; nucleotides outside the gene matches: 8. The CDR3 coding sequence is TGTGCCAGCATGGGGACAGGGATTGGAGAAAAACTGTTTTTT. This codes for CASMGTGIGEKLFF.

This chain uses TRBV28 with TRBJ2-1, with no clear D. CDR3 length equals 10 residues. The V and J ends lost 10 bases and 10 bases respectively, with 11 bases between them. Germline values: CDR1 MDHEN, CDR2 SYDVKM. The CDR3 loop is CATNYVEQFF. CDR3 coding DNA: TGTGCCACCAATTATGTAGAGCAGTTCTTC.